This TCR beta chain was obtained from a study of cytomegalovirus exposure and HLA in healthy donors. At the level of the study: Among approximately 390 genotyped donors, around 80% fell in the Caucasian-associated ancestry cluster.

About this clone itself: Antigen specificity is unknown.

The PCR contained 60 Vbeta and 13 Jbeta primers. Generated by immunoSEQ multiplex PCR, the TCRdb table keeps only in-frame clones and is missing some. The table includes about 140,000 clones, about 80% detected once. Overall study findings and caveats: Most subjects' HLA-A and HLA-B alleles were reportedly predicted from TCR beta sequences. One variant, a missense change in DCLRE1C, was linked in a later analysis to TCR beta V- and J-gene trimming.

CDR1 and CDR2 from the germline V gene are SGHNT and YENEEA. Losses at the gene ends were 0 bases for V and 4 bases for J; bases not matched to a gene: 3. The CDR3 is made up of 15 amino acids. V and J are TRBV11-3 and TRBJ2-5; TRBD1 aligns across 9 bases. This TCR was sampled from a middle-aged woman in good health and CMV-seronegative. Specimen: PBMCs. The CDR3 is CASSLDGTGPETQYF. In DNA form, the CDR3 reads TGTGCCAGCAGCTTAGACGGGACAGGGCCAGAGACCCAGTACTTC.